A single sample is the source of the 4 T cell receptor beta chains below, sequenced in a study of blood T cell repertoires in COVID-19. Libraries were prepared by immunoSEQ multiplex PCR; TCRdb keeps only in-frame clonotypes and omits some of them. This table has about 50,000 clones, roughly 91% appearing once. The sample taken for sequencing was peripheral blood. The receptors come from an elderly man with active or convalescent COVID-19.

About this clone: At one boundary the junction diverges from the germline segment, which might be a read error. The chain has TRBV7-2 and TRBJ1-2; tentatively, D is TRBD1 (5 bases). CDR1 is SGHTA, CDR2 FQGNSA, per germline. The CDR3 extends over 13 amino acids. The CDR3 coding sequence is TGTGCCAGCACCTTAGACAGCAACTATGGCTACACCTTC. It yields the protein CASTLDSNYGYTF. Looking up the rest from reference TRBV7-2 and TRBJ1-2 gives the full variable domain: GAGVSQSPSNKVTEKGKDVELRCDPISGHTALYWYRQSLGQGLEFLIYFQGNSAPDKSGLPSDRFSAERTGGSVSTLTIQRTQQEDSAVYLCASTLDSNYGYTFGSGTRLTVV.

The rearrangement uses TRBV14 and TRBJ1-4; D is ambiguous. CDR3 length: 13 residues. The V end lost 5 bases, the J end lost 7 bases, and 11 bases lay between the germline ends. Per the germline V gene, CDR1 is SGHDN and CDR2 is FVKESK. This CDR3 is CASSTRGAEKLFF. The CDR3 region has the DNA TGTGCCAGCAGCACCCGGGGTGCTGAAAAACTGTTTTTT.

J is TRBJ2-3 and V is TRBV5-6; 11 positions match TRBD2. Germline CDR1 and CDR2: SGHDT and YYEEEE. CDR3 length: 15 residues. Trimming removed 4 bases from V and 2 bases from J; junction bases left unmatched: 3. CDR3 loop: CASSRGLAATDTQYF. Written as DNA, the CDR3 is TGTGCCAGCAGCCGGGGACTAGCGGCCACAGATACGCAGTATTTT.

The chain is built from TRBV4-3 and TRBJ1-6, with 8 bases matching TRBD1. The V gene's germline CDR1 is LGHNA and CDR2 YSLEER. Unmatched junction bases numbered 3, after V lost 4 bases and J lost 7 bases. The CDR3 is made up of 14 amino acids. The CDR3 region is CASSPGTGNSPLHF. As DNA, the CDR3 is TGCGCCAGCAGCCCCGGGACAGGCAATTCACCCCTCCACTTT.